These T cell receptor beta chains were read from a single sample in a study of monozygotic twins with inflammatory bowel disease. TCRdb reprocessed the 5' RACE reads and stores each CDR3 protein as one record, lacking DNA. There are some 200,000 distinct CDR3 sequences in the sample, with less than 9% held by the top ten. The specimen sequenced was blood. All receptors come from a human donor with ulcerative colitis or Crohn's disease, or a healthy co-twin of an affected twin (not recorded which). Both conserved end residues are part of each CDR3. Each record gives: J gene, V gene, CDR3 protein.

J: TRBJ2-1
V: TRBV27
CDR3: CASSSPYLTWEFF

J: TRBJ2-2
V: TRBV30
CDR3: CAWSPLRAGTGELFF

J: TRBJ2-7
V: TRBV6-1
CDR3: CASSPLMDEQYF

J: TRBJ2-1
V: TRBV11-2
CDR3: CASSLPGHEQFF

J: TRBJ2-7
V: TRBV6-1
CDR3: CASSTLEGGPYEQYF

J: TRBJ2-2
V: TRBV12-3/TRBV12-4
CDR3: CASSLSVLTAGELFF

J: TRBJ2-7
V: TRBV5-1
CDR3: CASSLWTPSGGTTWEQYF

J: TRBJ1-1
V: TRBV5-1
CDR3: CASKGGPTEAFF

J: TRBJ2-1
V: TRBV19
CDR3: CASSPWGQSNEQFF

J: TRBJ1-6
V: TRBV3-1
CDR3: CASSPTGSNSPLHF

J: TRBJ2-2
V: TRBV2
CDR3: CASSEVGQANTGELFF

J: TRBJ1-4
V: TRBV5-1
CDR3: CASSPDGRNSEKLFF

J: TRBJ2-7
V: TRBV7-2
CDR3: CASTPGGLVTEQYF

J: TRBJ1-1
V: TRBV7-9
CDR3: CASSPPGRGINTEVFF

J: TRBJ2-1
V: TRBV7-8
CDR3: CASSTLPSPYNEQFF

J: TRBJ2-1
V: TRBV29-1
CDR3: CSVPSTSSYNEQFF